Following are 24 T cell receptor beta chains from one sample sequenced in a study of early T cells in non-severe SARS-CoV-2 infection. TCRdb re-analysed the 5' RACE reads in MiXCR, keeping a single row per CDR3 protein. There are 30,000 to 45,000 distinct CDR3 sequences in the sample; around 5.8% occur only once, and more than 3.5% lies in the top ten. The sequencing here drew on whole blood, taken at baseline. The receptor source for this set is an adult who was a healthcare worker with PCR-confirmed SARS-CoV-2 infection or an uninfected control (not recorded which).

This clonotype was detected ten times or more. This chain links TRBV19 with TRBJ1-5; D is unresolved. Between the trimmed V and J ends, which lost 5 bases and 2 bases, there was a span of 13 bases. This CDR3 is 15 amino acids long. Germline V CDR1 and CDR2: LNHDA, SQIVND (reference sequence). Here the CDR3 reads CASSVVGYGNQPQHF. DNA for the CDR3: TGTGCCAGTAGTGTCGTGGGGTACGGCAATCAGCCCCAGCATTTT. Full variable domain (missing parts from reference TRBV19 and TRBJ1-5): DGGITQSPKYLFRKEGQNVTLSCEQNLNHDAMYWYRQDPGQGLRLIYYSQIVNDFQKGDIAEGYSVSREKKESFPLTVTSAQKNPTAFYLCASSVVGYGNQPQHFGDGTRLSIL.

The table lists this clonotype with many counts. V is TRBV10-3 and J is TRBJ1-2; D call uncertain. The V gene's germline CDR1 is ENHRY and CDR2 SYGVKD. The CDR3 has 15 amino acids. Trimming took 4 bases from V and 0 from J, leaving 12 bases between them. This CDR3 is CAISGPPPANYGYTF. CDR3 bases: TGTGCCATCAGTGGCCCCCCCCCTGCTAACTATGGCTACACCTTC.

There are many counts of this clonotype. V is TRBV2 and J is TRBJ1-1; D possibly corresponds to TRBD1 (5 bases). V lost 4 bases and J 5 bases, leaving 11 bases between the germline ends. The CDR3 extends over 13 amino acids. The V gene's germline CDR1 is SNHLY and CDR2 FYNNEI. CDR3 coding DNA: TGTGCCAGCAGTGGGACATCACGAACTGAAGCTTTCTTT. Amino acids: CASSGTSRTEAFF.

Turning to this clonotype: This may stem from a read error, because a much larger clone lies one nucleotide away. The genes are TRBV5-4 and TRBJ2-5, with D possibly being TRBD1 or TRBD2 (6 bases each). Germline CDR1 is SGHNT and CDR2 is YYREEE (reference sequence). This CDR3 comprises 15 residues. The CDR3: CDSSSTGGMIETQYF. The CDR3, as DNA: TGTGACAGCAGCAGTACCGGGGGCATGATAGAGACCCAGTACTTC.

This clonotype was detected ten times or more. The rearrangement uses TRBV9 and TRBJ2-2; 12 positions agree with TRBD2. CDR3 length: 17 amino acids. Germline CDR1 SGDLS, CDR2 YYNGEE. V was pared by 3 bases and J by 5 bases, with 8 bases of the junction left unmatched. CDR3 bases: TGTGCCAGCAGCGCCCGAGGACTAGCGGGGCTGACCGGGGAGCTGTTTTTT. Translating it yields CASSARGLAGLTGELFF.

The rearrangement uses TRBV19 and TRBJ2-7; 8 bases are a match to TRBD2. Trimming removed 3 bases from V and 3 bases from J; junction bases left unmatched: 10. Germline CDR1 is LNHDA and CDR2 is SQIVND (reference sequence). The CDR3 is 16 residues long. CDR3 nucleotide sequence: TGTGCCAGTAGTATCCCGGAGGCGGGAGGTTACTACGAGCAGTACTTC. Translation gives CASSIPEAGGYYEQYF. The entire variable domain, with the rest obtained from reference TRBV19 and TRBJ2-7, is as follows: DGGITQSPKYLFRKEGQNVTLSCEQNLNHDAMYWYRQDPGQGLRLIYYSQIVNDFQKGDIAEGYSVSREKKESFPLTVTSAQKNPTAFYLCASSIPEAGGYYEQYFGPGTRLTVT.

There are many counts of this clonotype. The chain is built from TRBV7-9 and TRBJ2-7; D perhaps matches TRBD2 (5 bases). The CDR3 extends over 12 amino acids. The V end lost 7 bases, the J end lost 6 bases, and 13 bases lay between the germline ends. The germline V gene encodes CDR1 SEHNR and CDR2 FQNEAQ (reference sequence). Here the CDR3 DNA reads TGTGCCAGCACCCTGGACTGGGGCGAGCAGTACTTC. Its protein is CASTLDWGEQYF.

V is TRBV29-1 and J is TRBJ2-3, with D uncertain. V was cut by 4 bases and J by 8 bases, with 7 bases left in between. The CDR3 sequence is 10 residues long. Germline CDR1 SQVTM, CDR2 ANQGSEA. The CDR3 sequence: CSVVEVTQYF. CDR3 nucleotides: TGCAGCGTTGTGGAAGTTACGCAGTATTTT.

On this clonotype itself: Given a much more abundant clone one base away, this may be a read error. This chain joins TRBV20-1 and TRBJ2-5; 9 positions match TRBD2. V was pared by 8 bases and J by 2 bases, with 12 bases of the junction left unmatched. Germline V CDR1 and CDR2: DFQATT, SNEGSKA (reference sequence). The CDR3 covers 15 residues. CDR3 nucleotides: TGCAGTCCCCGGGACGCGGGAGGGGTTCAAGAGACCCAGTACTTC. It yields the protein CSPRDAGGVQETQYF.

This clonotype was detected many times. The J gene is TRBJ2-3, the V gene TRBV7-3; perhaps D is TRBD1 or TRBD2 (5 bases each). The germline gives CDR1 SGHTA, CDR2 FQGTGA. V was clipped by 2 bases and J by 6 bases, with 15 bases between them. This CDR3 contains 15 residues. CDR3 sequence reads: CASSLVGGVTDTQYF. CDR3 nucleotide sequence: TGTGCCAGCAGCTTAGTTGGGGGAGTAACCGATACGCAGTATTTT.

This clonotype appeared many times. The rearrangement joins TRBV27 to TRBJ1-2, with D uncertain. Germline assignment: CDR1 MNHEY and CDR2 SMNVEV (reference sequence). V was shortened by 6 bases and J by 6 bases, with 14 bases between the two germline ends. The CDR3 covers 13 residues. The CDR3 coding sequence is TGTGCCAGCAGACCAAGGCTCTTCGATGGCTACACCTTC. This codes for CASRPRLFDGYTF.

This clonotype has a count of ten or more. This chain uses TRBV7-2 with TRBJ2-5, with D perhaps matching TRBD1 (5 bases). From germline, CDR1 is SGHTA and CDR2 FQGNSA. This CDR3 is built from 14 residues. The germline V and J ends were trimmed by 0 bases and 7 bases, with 12 bases remaining between them. CDR3 sequence (DNA): TGTGCCAGCAGCTTAGCCCAGGGTCAGGGGACCCAGTACTTC. Residues: CASSLAQGQGTQYF.

This clonotype occurred many times. CDR3 DNA: TGTGCCAGCAGTGAAGCGGGCCGGAATGAAGCTTTCTTT. Protein sequence: CASSEAGRNEAFF. V is TRBV2 and J is TRBJ1-1; no clear D. CDR3 length: 13 amino acids. Germline V gene sequence: CDR1 SNHLY, CDR2 FYNNEI. V gave up 0 bases and J gave up 7 bases, with 9 bases separating them. Filled out from reference TRBV2 and TRBJ1-1, the complete variable domain reads EPEVTQTPSHQVTQMGQEVILRCVPISNHLYFYWYRQILGQKVEFLVSFYNNEISEKSEIFDDQFSVERPDGSNFTLKIRSTKLEDSAMYFCASSEAGRNEAFFGQGTRLTVV.

The table lists this clonotype with many counts. The CDR3 coding sequence is TGTGCCAGCAGCTTTAGGGTAGCGGAGCCCTACGAGCAGTACTTC. It translates to CASSFRVAEPYEQYF. The chain employs TRBV5-6 and TRBJ2-7; D may be TRBD2 (6 bases). Trimming left V 2 bases short and J 2 bases short, with 14 bases between. Germline lookup yields CDR1 SGHDT and CDR2 YYEEEE. The CDR3 runs 15 residues.

This clonotype was seen at least ten times. V and J are TRBV14 and TRBJ2-7; tentatively, D is TRBD1 or TRBD2 (5 bases each). Trimming removed 1 base from V and 2 bases from J, with 9 bases in between. This CDR3 contains 14 residues. Germline V CDR1 and CDR2: SGHDN, FVKESK. Here the CDR3 reads CASSQGGIPYEQYF. CDR3 coding DNA: TGTGCCAGCAGCCAAGGGGGGATTCCCTACGAGCAGTACTTC.

This clonotype has ten or more counts. The V gene is TRBV19, the J gene TRBJ1-4; 8 bases fit TRBD1. Trimming at V came to 4 bases and at J to 5 bases, leaving 6 bases not matched to a gene. Germline CDR1 is LNHDA and CDR2 is SQIVND (reference sequence). There are 15 residues in the CDR3. CDR3 bases: TGTGCCAGTAGTAGCTACAGGGGGTTCAATGAAAAACTGTTTTTT. Protein: CASSSYRGFNEKLFF.

In this sample, this clonotype turned up many times. This rearrangement joins TRBV18 to TRBJ2-7; D may correspond to TRBD1 or TRBD2 (5 bases each). The CDR3 runs to 12 residues. Trimming stripped 6 bases from V and 6 bases from J, with 12 bases between. Germline V gene lookup returns CDR1 KGHSH and CDR2 LQKENI. CDR3 residues: CASSQGSGEQYF. In DNA form, the CDR3 reads TGTGCCAGCTCGCAGGGAAGCGGCGAGCAGTACTTC.

The rearrangement uses TRBV7-3 and TRBJ2-3; 7 bases map to TRBD2. V was clipped by 3 bases and J by 0 bases; unmatched bases: 9. The CDR3 is 17 amino acids. Germline loops: CDR1 SGHTA, CDR2 FQGTGA. CDR3 protein: CASSFYGGTPSTDTQYF. CDR3 nucleotides: TGTGCCAGCAGCTTTTACGGGGGGACCCCTAGCACAGATACGCAGTATTTT.

This clonotype has ten or more counts. This sequence joins TRBV12-3 or TRBV12-4 and TRBJ1-2; TRBD1 matches 9 bases. V lost 6 bases, J lost 7 bases, and 6 bases stayed unmatched. This CDR3 spans 13 amino acids. In DNA form, the CDR3 reads TGTGCCAGCAGCCCAACAGGGGGCGGTGGCTACACCTTC. Encoded protein: CASSPTGGGGYTF.

This clonotype was seen at least ten times. The chain couples TRBV6-6 to TRBJ2-7; D gene uncertain. V was pared by 2 bases and J by 2 bases, with 7 bases between. The CDR3 is 13 residues long. CDR1 is MNHNY, CDR2 SVGAGI, per germline (reference sequence). As DNA, the CDR3 is TGTGCCAGCAGTTACCAGATCCCCTACGAGCAGTACTTC. The encoded protein is CASSYQIPYEQYF.

The genes are TRBV7-2 and TRBJ2-1; TRBD2 agrees at 12 bases. Germline V lookup: CDR1 SGHTA, CDR2 FQGNSA. V was clipped by 4 bases and J by 11 bases; unmatched bases: 9. This CDR3 comprises 15 residues. This chain's CDR3 is CASSSSGRAEVQQFF. DNA for the CDR3: TGTGCCAGCAGCTCTAGCGGGAGGGCCGAGGTGCAGCAGTTCTTC.

This clonotype came up many times. The rearrangement uses TRBV7-9 and TRBJ1-2; D is perhaps TRBD1 (5 bases). This CDR3 has 14 residues. Looked up from germline, CDR1 is SEHNR and CDR2 is FQNEAQ (reference sequence). V lost 1 base and J 3 bases, leaving 9 bases between the germline ends. As DNA, the CDR3 is TGTGCCAGCAGCTTAGTAGGGACGGACTATGGCTACACCTTC. Protein product: CASSLVGTDYGYTF.

The genes are TRBV6-5 and TRBJ1-4; no clear D. Germline values: CDR1 MNHEY, CDR2 SVGAGI. CDR3 length equals 14 residues. V shed 8 bases and J shed 8 bases, with 18 bases lying between them. The chain's CDR3 is CASRRPGSREKLFF. The CDR3 DNA follows: TGTGCCAGCCGACGGCCCGGCTCTAGGGAAAAACTGTTTTTT.

Of note for this clonotype: A read error may be the cause here, since a much bigger clone is one base away. This rearrangement joins TRBV2 to TRBJ2-2; 9 nucleotides align to TRBD1. The CDR3 length is 15 residues. The germline gives CDR1 SNHLY, CDR2 FYNNEI. The CDR3 loop reads CASSPLTGGGGELIF. Here the CDR3 DNA reads TGTGCCAGCAGTCCTCTTACAGGGGGCGGCGGGGAGCTGATTTTT.